One and the same sample provided the 9 T cell receptor beta chains below, sequenced in a study of OX40 agonist ivuxolimab in advanced cancers. The table came from immunoSEQ multiplex PCR; TCRdb's copy has only in-frame clones and leaves some out. Among over 85,000 clones, more than 85% were seen once, and the ten largest hold around 0.3%. The sample in question was CD4+ or CD8+ T cells sorted from blood, obtained in a trial of the OX40 agonist ivuxolimab. Every receptor here comes from an adult with an advanced solid tumor such as melanoma, head and neck, liver or kidney cancer.

The chain recombines TRBV5-1 with TRBJ1-4; tentatively, D is TRBD1 (6 bases). This CDR3 has 16 amino acids. The V end was cut by 4 bases, the J end by 7 bases, with 20 bases between. Germline CDR1 is SGHRS and CDR2 is YFSETQ. CDR3 in amino acids: CASSPTGQPTSEKLFF. The CDR3 coding sequence is TGCGCCAGCAGCCCTACCGGACAGCCAACAAGTGAAAAACTGTTTTTT. Filled out from reference TRBV5-1 and TRBJ1-4, the complete variable domain reads KAGVTQTPRYLIKTRGQQVTLSCSPISGHRSVSWYQQTPGQGLQFLFEYFSETQRNKGNFPGRFSGRQFSNSRSEMNVSTLELGDSALYLCASSPTGQPTSEKLFFGSGTQLSVL.

This chain links TRBV19 with TRBJ2-4; possibly TRBD1 or TRBD2 for D (5 bases each). CDR3 length equals 16 residues. Looked up from germline, CDR1 is LNHDA and CDR2 is SQIVND (reference sequence). The V and J ends lost 5 bases and 10 bases respectively, with 24 bases between them. The CDR3 region is CASSSVGTGTAGIQYF. CDR3 sequence (DNA): TGTGCCAGTAGTTCAGTAGGAACCGGGACCGCTGGGATTCAGTACTTC.

The V and J genes are TRBV28 and TRBJ2-5; D is undetermined. In germline, CDR1 is MDHEN, CDR2 SYDVKM. This CDR3 comprises 13 residues. Trimming took 6 bases from V and 4 from J, leaving 12 bases between them. CDR3 DNA sequence: TGTGCCAGCAGCCTCCGAGTTCCAGAGACCCAGTACTTC. Protein sequence: CASSLRVPETQYF.

V gene TRBV27 combines with J gene TRBJ2-7, with D perhaps TRBD1 or TRBD2 (6 bases each). Germline V gene sequence: CDR1 MNHEY, CDR2 SMNVEV (reference sequence). The CDR3 is 16 amino acids. Trimming left V 5 bases short and J 6 bases short, with 23 bases between. In DNA, the CDR3 is TGTGCCAGCAGTCAGGCGGGCGGGACAAGCTCGTTCGAGCAGTACTTC. Amino acid sequence: CASSQAGGTSSFEQYF.

Note on this clone: The same CDR3 can be traced to other DNA sequences in this sample. The chain combines TRBV5-6 with TRBJ2-3, with D perhaps matching TRBD1 or TRBD2 (5 bases each). Germline CDR1 and CDR2: SGHDT and YYEEEE. Trimming shortened V by 0 bases and J by 0 bases, and 14 bases separated the two germline ends. The CDR3 consists of 17 residues. The CDR3 region is CASSLGVYRTSTDTQYF. The CDR3 nucleotides are TGTGCCAGCAGCTTGGGTGTCTACAGGACTAGCACAGATACGCAGTATTTT.

This sequence joins TRBV7-8 and TRBJ1-2; 8 bases align to TRBD1. There are 15 residues in the CDR3. Trimming at V came to 0 bases and at J to 6 bases, leaving 6 bases not matched to a gene. The germline gives CDR1 SGHVS, CDR2 FQNEAQ. The CDR3 DNA reads as TGTGCCAGCAGCTTAGCAGGCGGACAGGGAGATGGCTACACCTTC. It specifies CASSLAGGQGDGYTF.

The V call is TRBV4-3, the J call TRBJ1-2; D remains unclear. V gave up 4 bases and J gave up 0 bases, with 18 bases separating them. CDR1 is LGHNA and CDR2 is YSLEER in the germline V gene. The CDR3 is made up of 17 amino acids. DNA of the CDR3: TGCGCCAGCAGCCTACGGGTCGCGGGCAGTGCTAACTATGGCTACACCTTC. Its protein product is CASSLRVAGSANYGYTF.

The chain combines TRBV2 with TRBJ2-1, with D tentatively TRBD2 (6 bases). This CDR3 has 13 amino acids. CDR1 SNHLY and CDR2 FYNNEI come from the germline V gene. Between the trimmed V and J ends, which lost 8 bases and 10 bases, there was a span of 18 bases. As DNA, the CDR3 is TGTGCCAGCGGCGGGGATGCCGTCGGAGAGCAGTTCTTC. This gives the protein CASGGDAVGEQFF.

The chain is built from TRBV6-5 and TRBJ1-4; TRBD1 aligns across 8 bases. Germline V CDR1 and CDR2: MNHEY, SVGAGI. Trimming cost V 5 bases and J 3 bases; bases outside gene matches: 2. The CDR3 is 14 residues long. The CDR3 nucleotides read TGTGCCAGCAGTAAGACAGGGGCTAATGAAAAACTGTTTTTT. It encodes CASSKTGANEKLFF.